This T cell receptor (beta chain) was recorded in a study of T cells in Graves' hyperthyroidism and ophthalmopathy. The table lists this clonotype with many counts. The source material, RNA transcripts, was used to amplify TCR beta CDR3 regions. Primed by the HTBI set, a first-round RT-PCR was run on the TCR CDR3. One entry per CDR3 protein results from TCRdb running MiXCR on the multiplex PCR reads. Of about 700,000 distinct CDR3 sequences listed, around 15% are singletons. The sequencing input was blood. The sequence was obtained from a woman younger than 35 with Graves' hyperthyroidism.

This CDR3 is CASSFISGGGFYEQYF. The CDR3 DNA reads TGTGCCAGCAGTTTTATATCGGGGGGCGGATTCTACGAGCAGTACTTC. The rearrangement uses TRBV28 and TRBJ2-7; maybe TRBD2 (7 bases). The CDR3 length is 16 residues. Germline-derived CDR1 and CDR2 are MDHEN and SYDVKM. The V end was cut by 3 bases, the J end by 3 bases, with 18 bases between.